The next 2 T cell receptor beta chains were all read from a single sample in a study of a mutant IDH1 vaccine in newly diagnosed glioma. Measured with immunoSEQ multiplex PCR; TCRdb has only the in-frame clones, and not every one. The repertoire holds about 15,000 clones, with roughly nine tenths as singletons. Time point described: baseline, week 1 (first vaccination visit). Treatment indicated: pre-vaccination baseline after standard-of-care therapy. The input for sequencing was PBMCs, taken from a glioma patient treated with radiotherapy, temozolomide or both. The receptors come from a woman in her forties with glioma. Some clones in this sample may be carry-over from other donors' samples.

The rearrangement joins TRBV2 to TRBJ2-7, with 9 bases lining up with TRBD2. After removal of 4 bases from V and 4 bases from J, the junction contained 8 bases not matched to a gene. The CDR3 totals 15 residues. Germline V gene data show CDR1 as SNHLY and CDR2 as FYNNEI. The CDR3 reads CASSVGAGGQYEQYF. DNA of the CDR3: TGTGCCAGCAGTGTAGGAGCGGGAGGTCAGTACGAGCAGTACTTC. Supplemented by reference TRBV2 and TRBJ2-7, the full variable domain reads EPEVTQTPSHQVTQMGQEVILRCVPISNHLYFYWYRQILGQKVEFLVSFYNNEISEKSEIFDDQFSVERPDGSNFTLKIRSTKLEDSAMYFCASSVGAGGQYEQYFGPGTRLTVT.

The chain combines TRBV11-2 with TRBJ2-3, with D perhaps assigned TRBD1 or TRBD2 (5 bases each). The CDR3 has 16 amino acids. Germline values: CDR1 SGHAT, CDR2 FQNNGV. Trimming stripped 4 bases from V and 5 bases from J, with 19 bases between. As DNA, the CDR3 is TGTGCCAGCAGCTGGGGACCGGGGCCCGTGGGAGATACGCAGTATTTT. Translation gives CASSWGPGPVGDTQYF.